Listed below are T cell receptor beta chains from one sample, sequenced in a study of vaccination and CD4 T cells after COVID-19. For these receptors, no antigen is known. From the PCR reads, TCRdb called clonotypes with MiXCR, one entry per CDR3 protein. Of around 14,000 distinct CDR3 sequences in the sample, 20% to 25% were seen once. The source material was cultured CD4+ T cells from blood. These receptors were taken from a human donor with COVID-19. CDR3s include the opening cysteine and the closing phenylalanine or tryptophan.

V	J	CDR3
TRBV10-1	TRBJ1-2	CASSEGGNYGYTF
TRBV20-1	TRBJ1-4	CSAREQVEKLFF
TRBV6-2/TRBV6-3	TRBJ2-3	CASSLDVSASTDTQYF
TRBV10-2	TRBJ1-2	CASSPRDLGYTF
TRBV19	TRBJ1-2	CASSIRDTTLYGYTF
TRBV12-3/TRBV12-4	TRBJ1-2	CASSLDRSYGYTF
TRBV14	TRBJ1-6	CASSQPFYNSPLHF
TRBV19	TRBJ2-2	CASSNRAGTGELFF
TRBV20-1	TRBJ1-6	CSASGDTYNSPLHF
TRBV11-2	TRBJ2-3	CASSLSDSSTDTQYF
TRBV27	TRBJ1-2	CASSSGGGLRYGYTF
TRBV27	TRBJ2-3	CASSISGPALRTDTQYF
TRBV2	TRBJ1-2	CASTGANDDYGYTF
TRBV7-2	TRBJ1-2	CASSPEHDTNYGYTF